These 23 T cell receptor beta chains share one sample of origin, sequenced in a study of CD8 T cells in ankylosing spondylitis. In TCRdb, the 5' RACE reads were re-called with MiXCR into one record per CDR3 protein. The sample records hundreds of thousands of distinct CDR3 sequences, 12% being singletons. Study outcomes and limitations: Characteristic, it appeared, of ankylosing spondylitis blood was a TCR beta motif of eight highly homologous variants.

The antigens these receptors bind are not known. The sample taken for sequencing was blood, either unsorted or a sorted T cell fraction (not recorded which). The receptor source for this set is a male donor with ankylosing spondylitis.

The chain links TRBV5-6 to TRBJ2-3; D not certain. The V gene lost 2 bases and the J gene lost 8 bases, with 6 bases spanning the gap. Germline V gene lookup returns CDR1 SGHDT and CDR2 YYEEEE. This CDR3 spans 11 amino acids. CDR3 amino acids: CASSFGTTQYF. DNA for the CDR3: TGTGCCAGCAGCTTTGGCACTACGCAGTATTTT.

The V call is TRBV3-1, the J call TRBJ2-1; D assignment may be TRBD1 or TRBD2 (5 bases each). Germline CDR1 and CDR2: LGHDT and YNNKEL (reference sequence). The CDR3 loop spans 17 amino acids. Trimming took off 4 bases at V and 6 bases at J, with 22 bases between the two ends. For the CDR3, the DNA is TGTGCCAGCAGCCGACCTACCGGGACCACTAATTCCAATGAGCAGTTCTTC. Translation: CASSRPTGTTNSNEQFF.

This clonotype appeared a few times. The J gene is TRBJ2-3, the V gene TRBV2, with a possible D match to TRBD2 (5 bases). There are 12 residues in the CDR3. Trimming cost V 4 bases and J 9 bases, with 11 bases left between them. Germline CDR1 and CDR2: SNHLY and FYNNEI. The CDR3 sequence: CASSGVGGTQYF. CDR3 in DNA: TGTGCCAGCAGTGGGGTAGGAGGAACGCAGTATTTT.

A few counts support this clonotype. The genes are TRBV2 and TRBJ2-3; 13 nucleotides line up with TRBD2. Germline V gene sequence: CDR1 SNHLY, CDR2 FYNNEI. Trimming removed 3 bases from V and 2 bases from J; junction bases left unmatched: 23. The CDR3 sequence is 23 residues long. The CDR3 loop is CASSEFRTSGRWGVRVTTDTQYF. Written as DNA, the CDR3 is TGTGCCAGCAGTGAGTTCAGGACTAGCGGGAGATGGGGGGTTCGTGTCACCACAGATACGCAGTATTTT.

Only a few counts were recorded for this clonotype. The J gene is TRBJ1-6, the V gene TRBV3-1; D is unclear. The germline V gene encodes CDR1 LGHDT and CDR2 YNNKEL (reference sequence). Trimming shortened V by 6 bases and J by 7 bases, and 7 bases separated the two germline ends. The CDR3 runs to 12 residues. The CDR3 coding sequence is TGTGCCAGCAGTCTACAGAATTCACCCCTCCACTTT. This translates into CASSLQNSPLHF.

V usage is TRBV3-1 and J usage is TRBJ1-2; D gene unclear. Germline V gene lookup returns CDR1 LGHDT and CDR2 YNNKEL (reference sequence). V lost 4 bases and J lost 4, with 13 bases in between. The CDR3 covers 14 residues. This chain's CDR3 is CASSPRTQSYGYTF. Written as DNA, the CDR3 is TGTGCCAGCAGCCCGCGGACGCAGAGCTATGGCTACACCTTC.

The genes are TRBV11-3 and TRBJ2-2; D gene unclear. Germline V gene lookup returns CDR1 SGHNT and CDR2 YENEEA. The CDR3 runs 14 residues. V gave up 3 bases and J gave up 0 bases, with 5 bases separating them. The CDR3 loop is CASSFVTNTGELFF. CDR3 nucleotide sequence: TGTGCCAGCAGCTTCGTAACGAACACCGGGGAGCTGTTTTTT. The full variable domain, with the rest looked up from reference TRBV11-3 and TRBJ2-2, is EAGVVQSPRYKIIEKKQPVAFWCNPISGHNTLYWYLQNLGQGPELLIRYENEEAVDDSQLPKDRFSAERLKGVDSTLKIQPAELGDSAVYLCASSFVTNTGELFFGEGSRLTVL.

The rearrangement links TRBV29-1 to TRBJ2-7; 9 bases match TRBD1. Germline CDR1 is SQVTM and CDR2 is ANQGSEA. The J segment lost 4 bases and the V segment lost 4 bases, leaving 5 bases of the junction unmatched. The CDR3 has 13 residues. The CDR3 reads CSVVGDRVYEQYF. The DNA of the CDR3 is TGCAGCGTTGTAGGGGACAGGGTGTACGAGCAGTACTTC.

This CDR3 is CASSLEGLAAPDTQYF. The CDR3 coding sequence is TGCGCCAGCAGCTTGGAGGGACTAGCGGCCCCAGATACGCAGTATTTT. The chain employs TRBV5-1 and TRBJ2-3; 11 nucleotides line up with TRBD2. This CDR3 has 16 amino acids. J lost 4 bases, V lost 0 bases, and 4 bases had no gene match. Per the germline V gene, CDR1 is SGHRS and CDR2 is YFSETQ.

The chain employs TRBV20-1 and TRBJ2-1; D gene unclear. Germline assignment: CDR1 DFQATT and CDR2 SNEGSKA (reference sequence). The CDR3 is 12 residues long. This chain's CDR3 is CSLAEAWDEQFF. CDR3 DNA sequence: TGCAGCCTGGCGGAAGCGTGGGATGAGCAGTTCTTC.

The genes are TRBV4-2 and TRBJ1-5; TRBD1 agrees at 8 bases. J was trimmed by 0 bases and V by 2 bases; bases with no gene match: 6. Germline V gives CDR1 LGHNA, CDR2 YNFKEQ. The CDR3 contains 17 residues. The DNA of the CDR3 is TGTGCCAGCAGCCAACGTGGACAGGGCTATAGCAATCAGCCCCAGCATTTT. Residues: CASSQRGQGYSNQPQHF.

This CDR3 reads CAAGGFGETQYF. The CDR3 nucleotides are TGTGCCGCTGGGGGGTTCGGAGAGACCCAGTACTTC. This chain links TRBV11-2 with TRBJ2-5, with D perhaps matching TRBD2 (6 bases). The CDR3 is made up of 12 amino acids. Germline V lookup: CDR1 SGHAT, CDR2 FQNNGV. V shed 11 bases and J shed 4 bases, with 14 bases lying between them.

This clonotype was recorded many times. The V and J genes are TRBV20-1 and TRBJ2-2; no reliable D call. The CDR3 loop spans 13 amino acids. V was pared by 3 bases and J by 1 base, with 6 bases between. Germline V gives CDR1 DFQATT, CDR2 SNEGSKA (reference sequence). In DNA, the CDR3 is TGCAGTGCTAGTCCCAGGAACACCGGGGAGCTGTTTTTT. The encoded protein is CSASPRNTGELFF.

The DNA for the CDR3 is TGTGCCAGCAGCCAAGACACTCTCTATAATTCACCCCTCCACTTT. It codes for CASSQDTLYNSPLHF. J is TRBJ1-6 and V is TRBV3-1; the D is unclear. The germline CDR1 and CDR2 sequences are LGHDT and YNNKEL (reference sequence). The CDR3 sequence is 15 residues long. V gave up 0 bases and J gave up 3 bases, with 6 bases separating them.

This clonotype was recorded a few times. The J gene is TRBJ1-1, the V gene TRBV27; 10 bases fit TRBD1. CDR1 and CDR2 (germline): MNHEY, SMNVEV (reference sequence). V lost 6 bases to trimming and J lost 5 bases; unmatched junction nucleotides: 6. This CDR3 has 14 amino acids. This CDR3 is CASSYRDRGTEAFF. In DNA, the CDR3 is TGTGCCAGCAGCTACCGGGACAGGGGAACTGAAGCTTTCTTT.

At least ten counts were recorded for this clonotype. This sequence joins TRBV15 and TRBJ1-5, with a tentative D call TRBD1 (5 bases). The CDR3 is 13 residues long. Trimming left V 0 bases short and J 7 bases short, with 7 bases between. CDR1 and CDR2 from the germline V gene are LNHNV and YYDKDF (reference sequence). CDR3 protein: CATSRDQGQPQHF. Here the CDR3 DNA reads TGTGCCACCAGCAGAGACCAGGGACAGCCCCAGCATTTT.

This clonotype was seen ten or more times. The chain combines TRBV12-3 or TRBV12-4 with TRBJ2-2; 7 bases match TRBD1. This CDR3 has 14 residues. With V trimmed by 6 bases and J by 7 bases, 8 bases remained unmatched. The CDR3 is CASRPTGLIGELFF. Here the CDR3 DNA reads TGTGCCAGCAGGCCGACAGGGCTGATCGGGGAGCTGTTTTTT.

This clonotype was observed many times. V usage is TRBV20-1 and J usage is TRBJ2-7; D unclear. Trimming removed 0 bases from V and 2 bases from J, with 11 bases in between. The CDR3 has 14 residues. Per germline, CDR1 DFQATT and CDR2 SNEGSKA (reference sequence). For the CDR3, the DNA is TGCAGTGCTAGAGAAATAGATGAGACCTACGAGCAGTACTTC. Encoded protein: CSAREIDETYEQYF.

This clonotype was counted many times. J is TRBJ2-7 and V is TRBV7-9; TRBD1 matches at 9 bases. This CDR3 is 14 amino acids long. V was clipped by 0 bases and J by 6 bases; unmatched bases: 3. Germline CDR1 is SEHNR and CDR2 is FQNEAQ (reference sequence). The chain's CDR3 is CASSLAGTGTEQYF. CDR3 nucleotides: TGTGCCAGCAGCTTAGCTGGGACAGGGACCGAGCAGTACTTC.

This clonotype has a handful of counts. This chain joins TRBV3-1 and TRBJ2-7; no definite D call. The CDR3 length is 11 residues. V was shortened by 3 bases and J by 6 bases, with 6 bases between the two germline ends. Germline V CDR1 and CDR2: LGHDT, YNNKEL (reference sequence). In nucleotides, the CDR3 is TGTGCCAGCAGCCAGCTTAGCGAGCAGTACTTC. This codes for CASSQLSEQYF.

V gene TRBV20-1 combines with J gene TRBJ2-5; no reliable D call. The germline V gene encodes CDR1 DFQATT and CDR2 SNEGSKA (reference sequence). Deletions cut 2 bases from V and 2 bases from J, with 9 bases between. The CDR3 is made up of 13 amino acids. CDR3 coding DNA: TGCAGTGCTAGACGACGGCGACAAGAGACCCAGTACTTC. This codes for CSARRRRQETQYF.

This clonotype was found many times. The V gene is TRBV7-8, the J gene TRBJ2-1; 14 bases line up with TRBD2. This CDR3 spans 16 amino acids. The V and J ends lost 10 bases and 4 bases, in that order; junction bases with no gene match: 9. CDR1 SGHVS and CDR2 FQNEAQ come from the germline V gene. CDR3 DNA: TGTGCCACTTCGGGACTAGCGGGAGCGCGGTACAATGAGCAGTTCTTC. Translated: CATSGLAGARYNEQFF.

The chain joins TRBV7-7 to TRBJ2-5; 7 positions agree with TRBD1. The V and J ends lost 5 bases and 5 bases, in that order; junction bases with no gene match: 11. Germline V CDR1 and CDR2: SSHAT, FNYEAQ (reference sequence). The CDR3 is 15 residues long. CDR3 sequence: CASSLGDSWGETQYF. The CDR3 nucleotides are TGTGCCAGCAGCCTGGGGGACAGCTGGGGGGAGACCCAGTACTTC.